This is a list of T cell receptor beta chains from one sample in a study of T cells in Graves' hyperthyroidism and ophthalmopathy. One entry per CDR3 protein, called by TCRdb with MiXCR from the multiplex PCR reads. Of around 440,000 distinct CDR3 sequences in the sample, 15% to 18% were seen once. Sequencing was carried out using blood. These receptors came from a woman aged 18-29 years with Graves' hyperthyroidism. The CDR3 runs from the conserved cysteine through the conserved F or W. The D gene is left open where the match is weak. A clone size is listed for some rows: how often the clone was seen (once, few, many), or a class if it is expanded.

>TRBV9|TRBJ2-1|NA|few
TGTGCCAGCAGCCCCCAAGGAGAGTTCTTC
CASSPQGEFF
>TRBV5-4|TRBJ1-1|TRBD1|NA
TGTGCCAGCACCAAAGGGACAGGGGGCCTACCCAACGCTGAAGCTTTCTTT
CASTKGTGGLPNAEAFF
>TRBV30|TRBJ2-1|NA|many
TGTGCCTGGAATGCCGGTTGGGAGCAGTTCTTC
CAWNAGWEQFF
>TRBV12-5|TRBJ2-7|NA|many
TGTGCTAGTGGTTACAACTACGAGCAGTACTTC
CASGYNYEQYF
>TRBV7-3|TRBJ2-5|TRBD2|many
TGTGCCAGCAGCGCCAGCGGGGGGCGAGAGACCCAGTACTTC
CASSASGGRETQYF
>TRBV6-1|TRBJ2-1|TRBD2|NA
TGTGCCAGCAGTCCCCGGGGGGGGTCGAACAATGAGCAGTTCTTC
CASSPRGGSNNEQFF
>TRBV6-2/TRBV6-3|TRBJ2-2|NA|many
TGTGCCAGCAGTTACTCCCGGGACTTCGGGTACACCGGGGAGCTGTTTTTT
CASSYSRDFGYTGELFF
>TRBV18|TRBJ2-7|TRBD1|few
TGTGCCAGCTCACGCTCGACAGGGGAACACTACGAGCAGTACTTC
CASSRSTGEHYEQYF
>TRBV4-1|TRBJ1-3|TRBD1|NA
TGCGCCAGCAGCCGGCGGAGATCCGGGACAGGGTCACCACAGTACATATATTTT
CASSRRRSGTGSPQYIYF
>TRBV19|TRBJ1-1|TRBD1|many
TGTGCCAGTAGTAGGACCGGACAGGGGCTGACTGAAGCTTTCTTT
CASSRTGQGLTEAFF
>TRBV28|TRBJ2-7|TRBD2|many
TGTGCCAGCAGCTCCTATACTAGCGGGGGGGCCGAGCAGTACTTC
CASSSYTSGGAEQYF
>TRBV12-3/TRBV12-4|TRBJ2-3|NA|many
TGTGCCAGCAGCTGGGGCACAGATACGCAGTATTTT
CASSWGTDTQYF
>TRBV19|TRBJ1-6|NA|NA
TGTGCCAGTAGTACCCATCCTCCCACGAGGGGGTTTATGTATTCACCCCTCCACTTT
CASSTHPPTRGFMYSPLHF
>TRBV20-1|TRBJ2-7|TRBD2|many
TGCAGTGCTCTCGGACTAGCGGGAGCCGAGCAGTACTTC
CSALGLAGAEQYF
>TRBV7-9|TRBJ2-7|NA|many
TGTGCCAGCAGCTTTGGGAGAAACTACGAGCAGTACTTC
CASSFGRNYEQYF
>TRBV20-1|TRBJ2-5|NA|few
TGCAGTGCGAGACCAACCAGCCAAGAGACCCAGTACTTC
CSARPTSQETQYF
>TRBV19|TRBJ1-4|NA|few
TGTGCCAGTAGTAGCATCGTAGCTGAAAAACTGTTTTTT
CASSSIVAEKLFF
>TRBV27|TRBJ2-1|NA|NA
TGTGCCAGCAGTTTCAGGTCCTACAATGAGCAGTTCTTC
CASSFRSYNEQFF
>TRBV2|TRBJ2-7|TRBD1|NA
TGTGCCAGCAACCGGGACAGGGGACCCTACGAGCAGTACTTC
CASNRDRGPYEQYF